The source of this T cell receptor beta chain is a study of T cell responses to AZD1222 COVID-19 vaccine. CDR1 and CDR2 from the germline V gene are LNHDA and SQIVND (reference sequence). Trimming at V came to 4 bases and at J to 4 bases, leaving 8 bases not matched to a gene. The CDR3 sequence is 16 residues long. Profiling relied on immunoSEQ multiplex PCR, and the TCRdb table lists in-frame clones only, not all of them. The sample holds roughly 72,000 clones, approximately 89% seen once. This clone has more than one count but fewer than ten. The antigen is unknown. Overall study findings and caveats: Baseline seropositivity occurred in only a handful of AZD1222 recipients.

The material was peripheral blood, obtained 28 days after the second dose of the MenACWY control vaccine. This clonotype was obtained from an adult who received the MenACWY meningococcal vaccine as a control. The chain employs TRBV19 and TRBJ1-5; 9 bases match TRBD1. The CDR3 loop is CASSREQGARNQPQHF. The CDR3 coding sequence is TGTGCCAGTAGTAGGGAACAGGGGGCGCGGAATCAGCCCCAGCATTTT.